A selection of T cell receptor beta chains follows, all from one sample in a study of blood T cell repertoires in COVID-19. Assay: immunoSEQ multiplex PCR; the TCRdb copy retains only in-frame clones and omits some. This sample has about 380,000 clones, with roughly nine tenths found just once. The source material was PBMCs or T cells enriched from blood (not recorded which). These receptors were collected from a woman in her twenties or thirties who had recovered from COVID-19. Both conserved end residues are part of each CDR3. D genes are given only for firm matches. The size entry is marked missing in some rows and otherwise reads once, few, many or a size class.

size	J	D	V	DNA	CDR3
once	TRBJ1-4	.	TRBV15	TGTGCCACCAGCAGAGATCAGGGCGGACCTAATGAAAAACTGTTTTTT	CATSRDQGGPNEKLFF
.	TRBJ2-7	.	TRBV10-3	TGTGCCATCAGTGACTGGGCAGGCTCCTACGAGCAGTACTTC	CAISDWAGSYEQYF
.	TRBJ1-3	TRBD1	TRBV6-5	TGTGCCAGCAGAGAGACAGGGCTCTCTGGAAACACCATATATTTT	CASRETGLSGNTIYF
.	TRBJ2-2	TRBD2	TRBV6-5	TGTGCCAGCAGTCTAGCGGGAGAGGGCACCGGGGAGCTGTTTTTT	CASSLAGEGTGELFF
.	TRBJ1-4	.	TRBV3-1/TRBV3-2	TGTGCCAGCAGCCAGATCAGGGCGAGTTATGAAAAACTGTTTTTT	CASSQIRASYEKLFF
.	TRBJ2-7	.	TRBV2	TGTGCCAGCAGTGTGTGGGAGGCCCCCTACGAGCAGTACTTC	CASSVWEAPYEQYF
.	TRBJ1-1	TRBD1	TRBV3-1/TRBV3-2	TGTGCCAGCAGCCGACCCAGACAGGGGGAGGACACTGAAGCTTTCTTT	CASSRPRQGEDTEAFF
few	TRBJ1-6	.	TRBV15	TGTGCCACCGGGAGCTCCTATAATTCACCCCTCCACTTT	CATGSSYNSPLHF
.	TRBJ2-3	TRBD2	TRBV6-4	TGTGCCTCTGCTAGCGGGAGGGCAGATACGCAGTATTTT	CASASGRADTQYF
.	TRBJ2-7	.	TRBV19	TGTGCCAGTAGTCCTAACAGTGGCCTCTACGAGCAGTACTTC	CASSPNSGLYEQYF
few	TRBJ2-1	TRBD1	TRBV25-1	TGTGCCAGCCAAACAGGGGACACCTACAATGAGCAGTTCTTC	CASQTGDTYNEQFF
.	TRBJ2-7	TRBD1	TRBV27	TGTGCCAGCAAATTCGGGACAGTCGGAATCTACGAGCAGTACTTC	CASKFGTVGIYEQYF
.	TRBJ1-5	TRBD1	TRBV19	TGTGCCAGTAGCGCGCGGTCGGACAGGGTGGATCAGCCCCAGCATTTT	CASSARSDRVDQPQHF
once	TRBJ1-2	TRBD1	TRBV6-5	TGTGCCAGCAGTTACCCCGGGACAGGGGAGTATGGCTACACCTTC	CASSYPGTGEYGYTF
.	TRBJ2-1	TRBD1	TRBV9	TGTGCCAGCAGCGTAGGGCAGGGGGAAGTTAATGAGCAGTTCTTC	CASSVGQGEVNEQFF
.	TRBJ1-2	.	TRBV6-5	TGTGCCAGCAGTCGGGCCGGGGGTGGATCCTATGGCTACACCTTC	CASSRAGGGSYGYTF
.	TRBJ1-4	.	TRBV5-1	TGCGCCAGCAGCTTGGACTCAGGCACTAATGAAAAACTGTTTTTT	CASSLDSGTNEKLFF
.	TRBJ2-1	.	TRBV10-1	TGCGCCAGCAGTGAAGTGGGCTGGCAGGATGAGCAGTTCTTC	CASSEVGWQDEQFF
.	TRBJ2-7	.	TRBV28	TGTGCCAGCAGTATTTTTACAGGGTCTAGGCCCGAGCAGTACTTC	CASSIFTGSRPEQYF
.	TRBJ2-3	.	TRBV6-6	TGTGCCAGCAGTGGGGGCTGGAGTACAGATACGCAGTATTTT	CASSGGWSTDTQYF
.	TRBJ1-5	.	TRBV5-8	TGTGCCAGCAGCTTGCGGGGTCCCCAGCATTTT	CASSLRGPQHF
once	TRBJ1-5	.	TRBV7-2	TGTGCCAGCAGCTTAGCCATGAGGAATCAGCCCCAGCATTTT	CASSLAMRNQPQHF
.	TRBJ2-1	TRBD1	TRBV11-2	TGTGCCAGCAGCCCGATTAGAGGGGGCGCCTACAATGAGCAGTTCTTC	CASSPIRGGAYNEQFF
once	TRBJ2-5	.	TRBV12-3/TRBV12-4	TGTGCCAGCAGTTTGGGGTGGCGGGGGACCCAGTACTTC	CASSLGWRGTQYF
.	TRBJ1-1	TRBD1	TRBV4-1	TGCGCCAGCAGCCAAGGGACAGGGCATCAGAACACTGAAGCTTTCTTT	CASSQGTGHQNTEAFF
once	TRBJ1-2	TRBD1	TRBV18	TGTGCCAGCTCACCGGAACCGGGACAGGGGCCCCGTGGCTACACCTTC	CASSPEPGQGPRGYTF
.	TRBJ1-1	TRBD1	TRBV4-1	TGCGCCAGCAGCCTAAAGATATGGACAGGGATCACTGAAGCTTTCTTT	CASSLKIWTGITEAFF
.	TRBJ1-6	.	TRBV28	TGTGCCAGCGGGGGGAGCTCCTATAATTCACCCCTCCACTTT	CASGGSSYNSPLHF
.	TRBJ2-3	.	TRBV28	TGTGCCAGCAGTTTACGGGCAGATACGCAGTATTTT	CASSLRADTQYF
.	TRBJ2-1	TRBD2	TRBV5-1	TGCGCCAGCAGCTTAGGACTAGCGGGCTCCTACAATGAGCAGTTCTTC	CASSLGLAGSYNEQFF
.	TRBJ2-5	TRBD2	TRBV7-9	TGTGCCAGCAGCCCAACCGGGGCTAGCGGGGGGTCGCGAGAGACCCAGTACTTC	CASSPTGASGGSRETQYF
.	TRBJ2-7	.	TRBV2	TGTGCCAGCAGGACAGGTGCCCTAGGGCAGTACTTC	CASRTGALGQYF
.	TRBJ1-1	.	TRBV29-1	TGCAGCGTTGAAAGGACAGTTGATGAAGCTTTCTTT	CSVERTVDEAFF
.	TRBJ1-5	TRBD1	TRBV27	TGTGCCAGCAGCCGACAGGGTGGACAGCCCCAGCATTTT	CASSRQGGQPQHF
.	TRBJ2-3	TRBD2	TRBV13	TGTGCCAGCAGCCAGCGACTAGCGGGGGCTAGCACAGATACGCAGTATTTT	CASSQRLAGASTDTQYF
.	TRBJ2-7	TRBD2	TRBV5-1	TGCGCCAGCAGCCCCACGACTAGCGGGCTATACCTCTACGAGCAGTACTTC	CASSPTTSGLYLYEQYF
.	TRBJ1-5	TRBD1	TRBV12-5	TGTGCTAGTGGTTTGGGGGACAGTAGCAATCAGCCCCAGCATTTT	CASGLGDSSNQPQHF
few	TRBJ2-2	.	TRBV6-4	TGTGCCAGCAGTGAGGGGGCAGCCGACACCGGGGAGCTGTTTTTT	CASSEGAADTGELFF
.	TRBJ1-2	.	TRBV23-1	TGCGCCAGCAGTCTCGGCAGGGGTAACTATGGCTACACCTTC	CASSLGRGNYGYTF
.	TRBJ2-1	.	TRBV4-2	TGTGCCAGCAGCCAAAGGGGGTCATGGCGCGGGAGTTGGGGCAATGAGCAGTTCTTC	CASSQRGSWRGSWGNEQFF
.	TRBJ1-6	.	TRBV13	TGTGCCAGCAAACGGTCCTCCTATAATTCACCCCTCCACTTT	CASKRSSYNSPLHF
.	TRBJ2-7	.	TRBV12-5	TGTGCTAGTGGTTTGGCCGGTCTCACCCCAACCTACGAGCAGTACTTC	CASGLAGLTPTYEQYF
.	TRBJ1-3	TRBD1	TRBV16	TGTGCCAGCAGCCAGGCAACGACAGGGAGAAACACCATATATTTT	CASSQATTGRNTIYF
.	TRBJ2-2	.	TRBV6-5	TGTGCCAGCAGTTTGGGGGGAGGAAGACTCAGGGAGCTGTTTTTT	CASSLGGGRLRELFF
once	TRBJ1-1	.	TRBV5-1	TGCGCCAGCAGCAGCCAAGGCGGGGGACAAGGTGAAGCTTTCTTT	CASSSQGGGQGEAFF
.	TRBJ2-2	.	TRBV25-1	TGTGCCAGCAGTGACGGTAGCGTAGACACCGGGGAGCTGTTTTTT	CASSDGSVDTGELFF